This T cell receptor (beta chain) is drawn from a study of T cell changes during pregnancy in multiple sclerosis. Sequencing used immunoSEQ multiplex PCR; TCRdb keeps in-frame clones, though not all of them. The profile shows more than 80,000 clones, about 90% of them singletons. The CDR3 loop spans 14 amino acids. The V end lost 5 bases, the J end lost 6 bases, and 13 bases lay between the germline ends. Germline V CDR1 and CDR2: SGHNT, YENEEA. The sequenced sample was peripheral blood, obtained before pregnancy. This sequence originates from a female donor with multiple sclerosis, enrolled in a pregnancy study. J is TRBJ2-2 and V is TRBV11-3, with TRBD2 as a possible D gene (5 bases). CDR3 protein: CASSIGGSSGELFF. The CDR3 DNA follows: TGTGCCAGCAGCATAGGAGGTAGTTCCGGGGAGCTGTTTTTT.